The TCR beta chain under discussion was sequenced for a study of CD8+ T cells in alopecia areata. Study-level points and caveats: Mice showed TCR sharing more clearly than patients did, possibly owing to HLA.

The CDR3 covers 13 residues. CDR1 and CDR2 (germline): SGHRS, YFSETQ. The V end was cut by 4 bases, the J end by 7 bases, with 15 bases between. RNA extraction and reverse transcription yielded cDNA as sequencing template. TCRdb's table, derived via immunoSEQ multiplex PCR, lists solely in-frame clones and lacks some. The data hold some 170,000 clones, with around 64% observed a single time. For this clone: Antigen: not known.

The TCR originated in a human donor with alopecia areata. The rearrangement uses TRBV5-1 and TRBJ2-7; the D gene is possibly TRBD2 (6 bases). The source material was CD8+ T cells sorted from blood, sampled at week 0. This CDR3 reads CASSEGTALEQYF. The DNA for the CDR3 is TGCGCCAGCAGCGAGGGGACTGCCCTAGAGCAGTACTTC.